The 5 T cell receptor beta chains given below trace back to one sample, sequenced in a study of CD8 T cells in Susac syndrome (dated by TCRdb to about 2019). The protocol used for the library was the immunoSEQ multiplex PCR assay. RNA was extracted with the RNeasy kit and roughly 0.5 to 1 ug was reverse transcribed using random hexamers. The public reads were quality trimmed at Q25 with fastp and then assembled into clones with MiXCR by TCRdb, keeping productive beta chains. Rows matching on CDR3 protein sequence are summarized as one entry with the most common DNA and genes. This sample gives approximately 150,000 distinct CDR3 sequences in total; around 75% of them show up just once. About 0.51% of the sample is in the top ten clones. The sequenced sample was CD8+ T cells from PBMCs. These receptors originate from a human donor with multiple sclerosis.

The V and J genes are TRBV20-1 and TRBJ2-1, with D perhaps matching TRBD1 (6 bases). Germline V lookup: CDR1 DFQATT, CDR2 SNEGSKA (reference sequence). The length of the CDR3 is 14 residues. The V and J ends lost 3 bases and 2 bases respectively, with 11 bases between them. The CDR3 nucleotides read TGCAGTGCTAGTGGGGGCACCACCTACAATGAGCAGTTCTTC. Translated: CSASGGTTYNEQFF.

The chain has TRBV6-5 and TRBJ1-2; D remains unclear. CDR3 size: 15 residues. The V gene's germline CDR1 is MNHEY and CDR2 SVGAGI. The ends were cut back, 5 bases at V and 1 base at J, with 14 bases in the middle. The CDR3 DNA reads TGTGCCAGCAGTCCTAGTTGGCCCCTTAACTATGGCTACACCTTC. Translating it yields CASSPSWPLNYGYTF.

J is TRBJ2-3 and V is TRBV7-9, with 8 bases that match TRBD1. The CDR3 sequence is 17 residues long. Germline V gives CDR1 SEHNR, CDR2 FQNEAQ (reference sequence). J was trimmed by 0 bases and V by 1 base; bases with no gene match: 6. The CDR3 here is CASSLVGGQESTDTQYF. Written as DNA, the CDR3 is TGTGCCAGCAGCTTAGTGGGGGGACAGGAGAGCACAGATACGCAGTATTTT. Supplemented by reference TRBV7-9 and TRBJ2-3, the full variable domain reads DTGVSQNPRHKITKRGQNVTFRCDPISEHNRLYWYRQTLGQGPEFLTYFQNEAQLEKSRLLSDRFSAERPKGSFSTLEIQRTEQGDSAMYLCASSLVGGQESTDTQYFGPGTRLTVL.

The chain is built from TRBV5-6 and TRBJ1-5; D call uncertain. The CDR3 extends over 14 amino acids. Trimming pared 5 bases from V and 1 base from J, leaving 10 bases between. Germline V CDR1 and CDR2: SGHDT, YYEEEE. This CDR3 is CASSLLGSNQPQHF. The CDR3 DNA is TGTGCCAGCAGTCTTCTAGGCAGCAATCAGCCCCAGCATTTT.

CDR3 amino acids: CASRSDRGDQPQHF. As DNA, the CDR3 is TGTGCCAGCAGAAGCGACAGGGGGGATCAGCCCCAGCATTTT. The J gene is TRBJ1-5, the V gene TRBV6-2 or TRBV6-3, with 9 bases aligning to TRBD1. This CDR3 region has 14 residues. V shed 6 bases, J shed 5 bases, and the junction held 5 bases outside the gene matches. From germline, CDR1 is MNHEY and CDR2 SVGEGT.